Each of the 5 T cell receptor beta chains below was sequenced from the same sample in a study of blood T cell repertoires in COVID-19. Sequencing was performed with immunoSEQ multiplex PCR; in TCRdb, only in-frame clones are kept and a portion is missing. The sample records some 320,000 clones, roughly nine tenths being singletons. The sequenced sample consisted of peripheral blood. The receptors come from a woman in her 30s with COVID-19, enrolled during active disease.

This chain links TRBV29-1 with TRBJ1-2; D may be TRBD1 (6 bases). The CDR3 consists of 11 residues. V was trimmed by 5 bases and J by 7 bases, leaving 11 bases between them. Looked up from germline, CDR1 is SQVTM and CDR2 is ANQGSEA. CDR3 loop: CSVRDISGYTF. The CDR3 coding sequence is TGCAGCGTTAGGGACATATCTGGCTACACCTTC.

The chain employs TRBV29-1 and TRBJ1-2, with D tentatively TRBD1 (5 bases). Germline CDR1 and CDR2: SQVTM and ANQGSEA. The CDR3 is made up of 15 amino acids. Trimming left V 5 bases short and J 1 base short, with 17 bases between. The CDR3 DNA follows: TGCAGCGTTCCCCTTTACCAGGGTTTTAACTATGGCTACACCTTC. It specifies CSVPLYQGFNYGYTF. Variable domain in full (rest from reference TRBV29-1 and TRBJ1-2): SAVISQKPSRDICQRGTSLTIQCQVDSQVTMMFWYRQQPGQSLTLIATANQGSEATYESGFVIDKFPISRPNLTFSTLTVSNMSPEDSSIYLCSVPLYQGFNYGYTFGSGTRLTVV.

CDR3: CASSPTSGGTYNEQFF. CDR3 in DNA: TGTGCCAGCTCGCCCACTAGCGGGGGAACCTACAATGAGCAGTTCTTC. This sequence joins TRBV18 and TRBJ2-1; TRBD2 aligns across 11 bases. The J segment lost 2 bases and the V segment lost 6 bases, leaving 6 bases of the junction unmatched. The CDR3 extends over 16 amino acids. The germline gives CDR1 KGHSH, CDR2 LQKENI.

The chain links TRBV5-6 to TRBJ2-2, with TRBD2 matching over 9 bases. The junction had 5 bases not matched to a gene; V was cut back by 4 bases and J by 4 bases. Germline V gene lookup returns CDR1 SGHDT and CDR2 YYEEEE. The CDR3 is 15 residues long. In nucleotides, the CDR3 is TGTGCCAGCAGCGCGGGGGGGCCAGGCACCGGGGAGCTGTTTTTT. The encoded protein is CASSAGGPGTGELFF.

J is TRBJ1-4 and V is TRBV20-1; a possible D gene is TRBD1 (5 bases). Per germline, CDR1 DFQATT and CDR2 SNEGSKA (reference sequence). The CDR3 length is 14 residues. V lost 3 bases to trimming and J lost 4 bases, with 12 bases between them. The CDR3 nucleotides read TGCAGTGCTAGTCCACCGGGGGGTAATGAAAAACTGTTTTTT. Translation: CSASPPGGNEKLFF.